This T cell receptor beta chain was sequenced during a study of T cells in localized non-small cell lung cancer. Per germline, CDR1 SGHRS and CDR2 YFSETQ. V lost 5 bases to trimming and J lost 2 bases, with 11 bases between them. The CDR3 totals 13 residues. Sequenced by immunoSEQ multiplex PCR; TCRdb stores in-frame clones only, minus some. Of tens of thousands of clones detected, about nine tenths appear once; the ten largest clones hold 4% to 4.5%. The source was peripheral blood mononuclear cells, collected before any cancer treatment. This clonotype was obtained from a woman aged 40 to 75 with stage III lung adenocarcinoma. This chain links TRBV5-1 with TRBJ2-7, with D perhaps being TRBD1 or TRBD2 (5 bases each). DNA of the CDR3: TGCGCCAGCAGAAGGGGACCCCCCTACGAGCAGTACTTC. Protein: CASRRGPPYEQYF.